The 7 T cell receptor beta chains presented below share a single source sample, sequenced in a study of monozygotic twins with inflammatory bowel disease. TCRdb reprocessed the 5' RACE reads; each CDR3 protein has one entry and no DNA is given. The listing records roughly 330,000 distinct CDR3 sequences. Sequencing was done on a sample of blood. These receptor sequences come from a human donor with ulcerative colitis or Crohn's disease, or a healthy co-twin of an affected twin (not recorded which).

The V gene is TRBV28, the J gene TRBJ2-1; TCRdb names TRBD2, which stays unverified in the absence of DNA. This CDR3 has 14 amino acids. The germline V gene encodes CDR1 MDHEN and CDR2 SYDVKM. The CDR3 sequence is CASSLGGTYNEQFF.

The CDR3 here is CASSLGAGTGGGLAKNIQYF. The V and J genes are TRBV28 and TRBJ2-4; TCRdb lists TRBD1, though no DNA is available to test this call. Germline assignment: CDR1 MDHEN and CDR2 SYDVKM. The CDR3 length is 20 residues.

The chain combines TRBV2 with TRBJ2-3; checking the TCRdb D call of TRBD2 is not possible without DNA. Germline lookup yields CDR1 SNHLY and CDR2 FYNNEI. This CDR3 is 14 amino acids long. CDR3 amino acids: CASEREYGTDTQYF.

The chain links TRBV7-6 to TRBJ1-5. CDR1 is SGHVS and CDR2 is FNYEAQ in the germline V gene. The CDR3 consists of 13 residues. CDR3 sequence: CASSLGYGQPQHF.

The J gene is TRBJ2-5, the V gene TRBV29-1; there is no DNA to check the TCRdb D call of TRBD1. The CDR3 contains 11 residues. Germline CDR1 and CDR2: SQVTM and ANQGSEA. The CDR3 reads CSTRGQETQYF.

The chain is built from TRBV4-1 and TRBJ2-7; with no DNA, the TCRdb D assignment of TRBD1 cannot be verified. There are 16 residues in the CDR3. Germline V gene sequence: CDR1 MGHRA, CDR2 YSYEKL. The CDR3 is CASSQVGRTGAYEQYF.

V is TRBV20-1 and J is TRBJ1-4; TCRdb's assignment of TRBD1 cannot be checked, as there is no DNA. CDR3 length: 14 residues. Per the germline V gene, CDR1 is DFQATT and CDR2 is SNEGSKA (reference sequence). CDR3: CSAPRTGINEKLFF.